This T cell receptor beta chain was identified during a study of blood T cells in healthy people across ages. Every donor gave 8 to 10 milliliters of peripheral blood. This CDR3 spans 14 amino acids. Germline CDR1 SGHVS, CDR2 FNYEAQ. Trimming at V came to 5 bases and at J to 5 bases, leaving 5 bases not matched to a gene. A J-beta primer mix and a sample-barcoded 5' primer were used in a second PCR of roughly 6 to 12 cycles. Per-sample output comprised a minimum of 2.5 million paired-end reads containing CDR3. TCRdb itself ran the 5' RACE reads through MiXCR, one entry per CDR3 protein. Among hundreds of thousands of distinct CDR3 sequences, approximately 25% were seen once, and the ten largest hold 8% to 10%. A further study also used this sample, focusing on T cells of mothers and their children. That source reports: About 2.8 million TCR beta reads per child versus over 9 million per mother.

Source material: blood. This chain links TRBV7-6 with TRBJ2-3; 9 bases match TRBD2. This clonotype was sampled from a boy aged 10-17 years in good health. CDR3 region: CASSMGLAIDTQYF. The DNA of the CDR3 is TGTGCCAGCAGCATGGGACTAGCCATAGATACGCAGTATTTT.